The 22 T cell receptor beta chains in this list originate from one sample, sequenced in a study of CD8+CD57+ T cells in acquired aplastic anemia. Using genomic DNA as the template, TCR beta VDJ and CDR3 profiling was carried out. Each CDR3 protein gets one entry after TCRdb re-called the reads with MiXCR. The sample yields approximately 190,000 distinct CDR3 sequences, roughly half seen once. In patients chosen for sequencing, flow cytometry had shown CD8+CD57+ cell expansion. What was sequenced was sorted CD4+, CD8+, or CD8+CD57+ T cells (not recorded which) from PBMCs. Source of these receptors: a human donor with aplastic anemia.

The V and J genes are TRBV10-3 and TRBJ1-2, with 9 bases fitting TRBD1. CDR3 length: 14 amino acids. J lost 7 bases, V lost 0 bases, and 3 bases had no gene match. Germline CDR1 reads ENHRY; CDR2 reads SYGVKD. CDR3 residues: CAISESGTGFGYTF. CDR3 in DNA: TGTGCCATCAGTGAGTCAGGGACAGGGTTTGGCTACACCTTC.

V and J are TRBV10-2 and TRBJ1-4; D unresolved. CDR3 length: 13 residues. Trimming took 4 bases from V and 8 from J, leaving 11 bases between them. CDR1 is WSHSY and CDR2 is SAAADI in the germline V gene. The CDR3 DNA reads TGCGCCAGCAGTGGAGGTTTTGGGGAAAAACTGTTTTTT. Protein product: CASSGGFGEKLFF.

The rearrangement uses TRBV11-1 and TRBJ2-3; weak D call: TRBD1 (5 bases). V was shortened by 2 bases and J by 1 base, with 10 bases between the two germline ends. The CDR3 sequence is 15 residues long. Germline lookup yields CDR1 SGHAT and CDR2 FQDESV (reference sequence). The CDR3, as DNA: TGTGCCAGCAGCTTATCAGGGCGCGGCACAGATACGCAGTATTTT. It specifies CASSLSGRGTDTQYF.

The chain is built from TRBV20-1 and TRBJ1-5; 11 bases line up with TRBD1. From germline, CDR1 is DFQATT and CDR2 SNEGSKA (reference sequence). V trimming: 5 bases; J trimming: 7 bases; junction bases outside the gene matches: 7. This CDR3 region has 14 residues. The DNA of the CDR3 is TGCAGTGCTCCGCATGGGACAGGGGGACAGCCCCAGCATTTT. It yields the protein CSAPHGTGGQPQHF.

This clonotype showed up many times. This rearrangement joins TRBV7-2 to TRBJ2-5, with no clear D. V lost 1 base and J 1 base, leaving 10 bases between the germline ends. Per the germline V gene, CDR1 is SGHTA and CDR2 is FQGNSA. This CDR3 is built from 15 residues. The CDR3 region has the DNA TGTGCCAGCAGCTTAGTGAATGGAGTCCAAGAGACCCAGTACTTC. Translating it yields CASSLVNGVQETQYF.

This clonotype showed up many times. This chain connects TRBV7-2 to TRBJ1-1; the D gene is possibly TRBD1 (6 bases). V lost 6 bases and J 7 bases, leaving 15 bases between the germline ends. The CDR3 totals 13 residues. Germline CDR1 and CDR2: SGHTA and FQGNSA. CDR3 coding DNA: TGTGCCAGCAGATTGGGGGCGTGGGGTGAAGCTTTCTTT. Amino acids: CASRLGAWGEAFF.

Ten or more counts support this clonotype. The chain combines TRBV7-3 with TRBJ2-3, with a weak D call TRBD2 (7 bases). This CDR3 contains 14 residues. The V gene lost 0 bases and the J gene lost 9 bases, with 13 bases spanning the gap. The V gene's germline CDR1 is SGHTA and CDR2 FQGTGA. The CDR3 spells CASSLTPEGGTQYF. In nucleotides, the CDR3 is TGTGCCAGCAGCTTAACACCCGAGGGGGGGACGCAGTATTTT.

The chain recombines TRBV2 with TRBJ2-3, with D tentatively TRBD2 (5 bases). The CDR3 runs 12 residues. The V gene lost 6 bases and the J gene lost 5 bases, with 9 bases spanning the gap. Per the germline V gene, CDR1 is SNHLY and CDR2 is FYNNEI. In nucleotides, the CDR3 is TGTGCCAGCAGCGTACGGGGAGATACGCAGTATTTT. It is translated as CASSVRGDTQYF.

This clonotype showed up just a few times. V usage is TRBV11-2 and J usage is TRBJ2-3, with 11 nucleotides matching TRBD2. Germline trimming cut 2 bases from V and 4 bases from J; bases unmatched to any gene: 8. The CDR3 consists of 17 residues. Germline V gene lookup returns CDR1 SGHAT and CDR2 FQNNGV. This chain's CDR3 is CASSLRGTSGRPDTQYF. The CDR3 DNA reads as TGTGCCAGCAGCTTACGGGGAACTAGCGGGAGACCAGATACGCAGTATTTT.

The V call is TRBV5-1, the J call TRBJ2-7, with D maybe TRBD2 (5 bases). The V and J ends lost 4 bases and 6 bases respectively, with 14 bases between them. The germline CDR1 and CDR2 sequences are SGHRS and YFSETQ. The CDR3 is 13 amino acids. CDR3 sequence: CASSMDLGAEQYF. CDR3 in DNA: TGCGCCAGCAGCATGGACTTGGGAGCCGAGCAGTACTTC.

This clonotype was recorded many times. The chain employs TRBV7-9 and TRBJ2-6; D remains unclear. The germline gives CDR1 SEHNR, CDR2 FQNEAQ (reference sequence). The CDR3 is 16 amino acids. The V and J ends lost 3 bases and 2 bases respectively, with 11 bases between them. The CDR3 loop reads CASSLDGLTGANVLTF. The CDR3 DNA reads TGTGCCAGCAGCTTGGACGGCTTGACTGGGGCCAACGTCCTGACTTTC. Looking up the rest from reference TRBV7-9 and TRBJ2-6 gives the full variable domain: DTGVSQNPRHKITKRGQNVTFRCDPISEHNRLYWYRQTLGQGPEFLTYFQNEAQLEKSRLLSDRFSAERPKGSFSTLEIQRTEQGDSAMYLCASSLDGLTGANVLTFGAGSRLTVL.

V is TRBV5-4 and J is TRBJ2-5; D may be TRBD2 (5 bases). CDR1 is SGHNT, CDR2 YYREEE, per germline (reference sequence). V lost 0 bases to trimming and J lost 7 bases, with 10 bases between them. This CDR3 comprises 13 residues. The CDR3 sequence: CASSLEGRGTQYF. DNA for the CDR3: TGTGCCAGCAGCTTGGAGGGTCGGGGGACCCAGTACTTC.

The chain employs TRBV10-3 and TRBJ1-2; 8 bases map to TRBD1. V lost 10 bases to trimming and J lost 5 bases; unmatched junction nucleotides: 9. This CDR3 contains 13 residues. Germline V gives CDR1 ENHRY, CDR2 SYGVKD. The CDR3 sequence is CASPQGEPYGYTF. The CDR3 DNA follows: TGTGCCAGCCCACAGGGGGAACCTTATGGCTACACCTTC.

A remark on this clonotype: The junction does not match germline at one end; this may be a read error. The rearrangement links TRBV6-1 to TRBJ2-7, with TRBD2 matching 8 bases. Germline CDR1 and CDR2: MNHNS and SASEGT. The length of the CDR3 is 14 residues. The CDR3: CASSRTSGPYGQYF. CDR3 bases: TGTGCCAGCAGCCGTACTAGCGGACCCTACGGGCAGTACTTC.

This chain links TRBV5-4 with TRBJ2-1, with D unresolved. V lost 3 bases, J lost 0 bases, and 10 bases lay in between. CDR1 and CDR2 (germline): SGHNT, YYREEE (reference sequence). The CDR3 has 15 amino acids. The CDR3 protein is CASSSLGSSYNEQFF. CDR3 DNA sequence: TGTGCCAGCAGCTCTCTGGGCAGCTCCTACAATGAGCAGTTCTTC.

The chain employs TRBV7-2 and TRBJ1-1; D remains unclear. This CDR3 has 13 amino acids. The V and J ends lost 3 bases and 5 bases respectively, with 10 bases between them. CDR1 is SGHTA and CDR2 is FQGNSA in the germline V gene. The DNA for the CDR3 is TGTGCCAGCAGCTTCAACGTCGAGACTGAAGCTTTCTTT. Translation: CASSFNVETEAFF.

This clonotype came up a few times. A much larger clonotype is one base distant, so this may be a read error. The chain has TRBV2 and TRBJ1-2; D may be TRBD1 (6 bases). Germline values: CDR1 SNHLY, CDR2 FYNNEI. This CDR3 is 14 amino acids long. As DNA, the CDR3 is TGTGCCGGCAGTGAATTCAAGGGGGGGTATGGCTACACCTTC. Protein product: CAGSEFKGGYGYTF. Looking up the rest from reference TRBV2 and TRBJ1-2 gives the full variable domain: EPEVTQTPSHQVTQMGQEVILRCVPISNHLYFYWYRQILGQKVEFLVSFYNNEISEKSEIFDDQFSVERPDGSNFTLKIRSTKLEDSAMYFCAGSEFKGGYGYTFGSGTRLTVV.

In this sample, this clonotype turned up a few times. This chain uses TRBV2 with TRBJ2-3; TRBD1 agrees at 7 bases. The V and J ends lost 3 bases and 1 base, in that order; junction bases with no gene match: 4. Germline CDR1 and CDR2: SNHLY and FYNNEI. The CDR3 length is 15 residues. Here the CDR3 DNA reads TGTGCCAGCAGTGAGACCGGGACAGGCACAGATACGCAGTATTTT. It specifies CASSETGTGTDTQYF.

The chain recombines TRBV10-1 with TRBJ2-5; TRBD2 matches at 8 bases. Looked up from germline, CDR1 is WNHNN and CDR2 is SYGVQD (reference sequence). Germline trimming cut 0 bases from V and 1 base from J; bases unmatched to any gene: 4. This CDR3 is built from 16 residues. CDR3 protein: CASSESGSGVQETQYF. The CDR3 bases are TGCGCCAGCAGTGAGTCGGGTAGCGGGGTCCAAGAGACCCAGTACTTC.

The V and J genes are TRBV2 and TRBJ1-6; 7 bases line up with TRBD1. This CDR3 has 16 amino acids. The V gene's germline CDR1 is SNHLY and CDR2 FYNNEI. V dropped 2 bases and J dropped 7; count of bases not matched to a gene: 8. This chain's CDR3 is CASSEWETGTNSPLHF. CDR3 nucleotides: TGTGCCAGCAGTGAATGGGAGACAGGGACAAATTCACCCCTCCACTTT.

About this clonotype: This may come from a read error, since a much larger clone is one base off. The chain joins TRBV6-2 or TRBV6-3 to TRBJ2-7; D not certain. The germline V and J ends were trimmed by 1 base and 4 bases, with 11 bases remaining between them. The CDR3 consists of 14 residues. The germline gives CDR1 MNHEY, CDR2 SVGEGT. This chain's CDR3 is CASSYWAPQYEQYF. CDR3 nucleotides: TGTGCCAGCAGTTACTGGGCTCCACAGTACGAGCAGTACTTC.

The sample holds many counts of this clonotype. The chain has TRBV9 and TRBJ2-1, with D unresolved. The V and J ends lost 0 bases and 2 bases respectively, with 6 bases between them. The CDR3 consists of 14 residues. Germline values: CDR1 SGDLS, CDR2 YYNGEE. The CDR3 loop reads CASSVGGTYNEQFF. The DNA of the CDR3 is TGTGCCAGCAGCGTAGGTGGGACCTACAATGAGCAGTTCTTC.